These 14 T cell receptor beta chains were all obtained from the same sample, sequenced in a study of blood T cell repertoires in COVID-19. The table came from immunoSEQ multiplex PCR; TCRdb's copy has only in-frame clones and leaves some out. The repertoire holds approximately 260,000 clones, with 80% to 90% as singletons. Sequencing was done on a sample of PBMCs or T cells enriched from blood (not recorded which). These TCRs come from a woman aged 50 to 60 who had been exposed to COVID-19.

This rearrangement joins TRBV2 to TRBJ2-5; possibly TRBD1 for D (5 bases). CDR1 and CDR2 from the germline V gene are SNHLY and FYNNEI. Trimming removed 6 bases from V and 5 bases from J, with 13 bases in between. CDR3 length equals 13 residues. For the CDR3, the DNA is TGTGCCAGCAGCGGTGACAGTCGGGAGACCCAGTACTTC. It yields the protein CASSGDSRETQYF.

The V call is TRBV15, the J call TRBJ2-7, with no clear D. CDR1 is LNHNV, CDR2 YYDKDF, per germline (reference sequence). The length of the CDR3 is 13 residues. The V and J ends lost 8 bases and 2 bases respectively, with 13 bases between them. CDR3 sequence (DNA): TGTGCCACCCCAGGTTTACCTCCCTACGAGCAGTACTTC. This encodes CATPGLPPYEQYF.

The rearrangement joins TRBV7-9 to TRBJ2-3; D is perhaps TRBD1 (5 bases). CDR3 length equals 16 residues. The V end lost 4 bases, the J end lost 1 base, and 15 bases lay between the germline ends. The germline gives CDR1 SEHNR, CDR2 FQNEAQ (reference sequence). CDR3 loop: CASSSNQGSGTDTQYF. In DNA, the CDR3 is TGTGCCAGCAGCTCTAATCAGGGATCGGGCACAGATACGCAGTATTTT.

V usage is TRBV11-2 and J usage is TRBJ1-1, with TRBD1 matching over 7 bases. The junction had 6 bases not matched to a gene; V was cut back by 2 bases and J by 6 bases. The CDR3 is 14 amino acids. Germline-derived CDR1 and CDR2 are SGHAT and FQNNGV. Here the CDR3 DNA reads TGTGCCAGCAGCTTAAAGGGACAGTCACCTGAAGCTTTCTTT. Its protein product is CASSLKGQSPEAFF.

This clone was counted once. The V and J genes are TRBV6-2 or TRBV6-3 and TRBJ1-1; 7 bases are shared with TRBD1. Per germline, CDR1 MNHEY and CDR2 SVGEGT. CDR3 length: 13 residues. Trimming at V came to 5 bases and at J to 6 bases, leaving 6 bases not matched to a gene. CDR3 in DNA: TGTGCCAGCAGTCGCGACAGGGAATCTGAAGCTTTCTTT. Its protein is CASSRDRESEAFF.

This clone appeared a single time. The sample has other DNA sequences that encode this CDR3 too. V usage is TRBV13 and J usage is TRBJ1-1, with a possible D match to TRBD1 (5 bases). Per the germline V gene, CDR1 is PRHDT and CDR2 is FYEKMQ (reference sequence). V lost 3 bases and J lost 5, with 7 bases in between. This CDR3 has 12 amino acids. CDR3 in amino acids: CASSFGGTEAFF. The CDR3 DNA is TGTGCCAGCAGCTTCGGGGGAACTGAAGCTTTCTTT.

CDR3 residues: CASSSEKEQYF. CDR3 nucleotide sequence: TGTGCCAGCTCATCGGAGAAGGAGCAGTACTTC. V gene TRBV5-5 combines with J gene TRBJ2-7; D is uncertain. CDR1 and CDR2 from the germline V gene are SGHKS and YYEKEE (reference sequence). The CDR3 covers 11 residues. The V end was cut by 7 bases, the J end by 7 bases, with 12 bases between. The variable domain in full, with the rest retrieved from reference TRBV5-5 and TRBJ2-7, is DAGVTQSPTHLIKTRGQQVTLRCSPISGHKSVSWYQQVLGQGPQFIFQYYEKEERGRGNFPDRFSARQFPNYSSELNVNALLLGDSALYLCASSSEKEQYFGPGTRLTVT.

The chain joins TRBV6-5 to TRBJ1-3, with D possibly matching TRBD1 (6 bases). The CDR3 is made up of 14 amino acids. Between the trimmed V and J ends, which lost 6 bases and 11 bases, there was a span of 20 bases. The germline V gene encodes CDR1 MNHEY and CDR2 SVGAGI. In nucleotides, the CDR3 is TGTGCCAGCAGGGCCACAGGGAATGAGATCGCCATATATTTT. Protein sequence: CASRATGNEIAIYF.

The chain has TRBV7-3 and TRBJ2-3, with 10 nucleotides matching TRBD2. In germline, CDR1 is SGHTA, CDR2 FQGTGA. The CDR3 covers 15 residues. Germline trimming cut 3 bases from V and 5 bases from J; bases unmatched to any gene: 5. As DNA, the CDR3 is TGTGCCAGCAGCTTGAGCGGGGGGGCAGAAGATACGCAGTATTTT. This codes for CASSLSGGAEDTQYF.

The chain carries TRBV19 and TRBJ1-1; D remains unclear. Between the trimmed V and J ends, which lost 6 bases and 0 bases, there was a span of 11 bases. The germline gives CDR1 LNHDA, CDR2 SQIVND (reference sequence). The CDR3 covers 14 residues. The CDR3 sequence is CASRPTDLNTEAFF. The CDR3 DNA reads TGTGCCAGTAGACCTACAGATTTGAACACTGAAGCTTTCTTT.

The chain recombines TRBV5-6 with TRBJ2-7; the D gene is possibly TRBD1 (8 bases). V lost 4 bases and J lost 7, with 24 bases in between. The CDR3 is 16 amino acids. Germline V lookup: CDR1 SGHDT, CDR2 YYEEEE. The CDR3 nucleotides read TGTGCCAGCAGCGCGGGCCCCACAGGGGGGGCGAGGGAGCAGTACTTC. This gives the protein CASSAGPTGGAREQYF.

CDR3 protein: CASSQGQLVGEQFF. Here the CDR3 DNA reads TGTGCCAGCAGTCAGGGACAGTTAGTCGGTGAGCAGTTCTTC. The V and J genes are TRBV6-5 and TRBJ2-1; the match to TRBD1 covers 7 bases. Germline trimming cut 5 bases from V and 9 bases from J; bases unmatched to any gene: 10. The CDR3 length is 14 residues. Germline lookup yields CDR1 MNHEY and CDR2 SVGAGI.

The count of this clone is one. The chain uses TRBV5-6 and TRBJ2-7; TRBD1 aligns across 11 bases. Trimming removed 4 bases from V and 3 bases from J; junction bases left unmatched: 3. Germline CDR1 is SGHDT and CDR2 is YYEEEE. This CDR3 comprises 14 residues. Here the CDR3 DNA reads TGTGCCAGCAGCCCGGACAGGGGGCTCTACGAGCAGTACTTC. Protein product: CASSPDRGLYEQYF. Drawing the rest from reference TRBV5-6 and TRBJ2-7, the complete variable domain is DAGVTQSPTHLIKTRGQQVTLRCSPKSGHDTVSWYQQALGQGPQFIFQYYEEEERQRGNFPDRFSGHQFPNYSSELNVNALLLGDSALYLCASSPDRGLYEQYFGPGTRLTVT.

The chain uses TRBV7-9 and TRBJ1-1, with D maybe TRBD1 (5 bases). The CDR3 contains 13 residues. Germline values: CDR1 SEHNR, CDR2 FQNEAQ (reference sequence). The V end lost 3 bases, the J end lost 4 bases, and 9 bases lay between the germline ends. Here the CDR3 DNA reads TGTGCCAGCAGCTTGCAGGGTAGCACTGAAGCTTTCTTT. Protein product: CASSLQGSTEAFF.